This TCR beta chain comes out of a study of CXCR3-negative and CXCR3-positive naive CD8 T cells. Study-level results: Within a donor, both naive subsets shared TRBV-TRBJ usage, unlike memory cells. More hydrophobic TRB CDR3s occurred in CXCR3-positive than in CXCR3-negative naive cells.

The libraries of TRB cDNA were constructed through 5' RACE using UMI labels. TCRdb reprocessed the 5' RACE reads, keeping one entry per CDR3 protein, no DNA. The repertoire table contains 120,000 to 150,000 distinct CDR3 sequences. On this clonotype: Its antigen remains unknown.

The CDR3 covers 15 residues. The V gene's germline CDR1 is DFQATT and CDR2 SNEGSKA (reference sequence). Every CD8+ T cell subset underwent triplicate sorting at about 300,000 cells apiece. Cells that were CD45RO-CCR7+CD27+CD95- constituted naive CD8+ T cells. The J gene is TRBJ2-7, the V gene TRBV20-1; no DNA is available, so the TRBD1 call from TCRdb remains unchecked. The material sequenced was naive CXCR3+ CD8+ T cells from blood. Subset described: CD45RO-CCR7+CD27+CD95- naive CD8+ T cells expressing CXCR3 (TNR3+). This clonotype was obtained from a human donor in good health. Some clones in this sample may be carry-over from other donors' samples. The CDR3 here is CSASEVDRDPYEQYF.